Presented here are 24 T cell receptor beta chains from one specimen sequenced in a study of early T cells in non-severe SARS-CoV-2 infection. TCRdb itself ran the 5' RACE reads through MiXCR, one entry per CDR3 protein. This table holds about 30,000 distinct CDR3 sequences, roughly 5% found once. Sequencing was done on a sample of whole blood. These TCRs come from an adult who was a healthcare worker with PCR-confirmed SARS-CoV-2 infection or an uninfected control (not recorded which).

This clonotype occurred many times. The V gene is TRBV28, the J gene TRBJ1-1; no definite D call. Trimming cost V 6 bases and J 3 bases, with 5 bases left between them. This CDR3 contains 11 residues. Germline values: CDR1 MDHEN, CDR2 SYDVKM. The CDR3 protein is CASSMYTEAFF. The CDR3 DNA is TGTGCCAGCAGCATGTACACTGAAGCTTTCTTT. Supplemented by reference TRBV28 and TRBJ1-1, the full variable domain reads DVKVTQSSRYLVKRTGEKVFLECVQDMDHENMFWYRQDPGLGLRLIYFSYDVKMKEKGDIPEGYSVSREKKERFSLILESASTNQTSMYLCASSMYTEAFFGQGTRLTVV.

CDR3 residues: CASSPQTTTNTGELFF. Here the CDR3 DNA reads TGTGCCAGCAGCCCACAGACTACCACGAACACCGGGGAGCTGTTTTTT. V gene TRBV7-3 combines with J gene TRBJ2-2, with D possibly matching TRBD2 (5 bases). Trimming removed 5 bases from V and 0 bases from J, with 13 bases in between. This CDR3 contains 16 residues. In germline, CDR1 is SGHTA, CDR2 FQGTGA.

This clonotype was recorded many times. The chain employs TRBV12-3 or TRBV12-4 and TRBJ1-1; 12 positions agree with TRBD1. CDR3 length equals 14 residues. J lost 7 bases, V lost 3 bases, and 3 bases had no gene match. The CDR3 nucleotides read TGTGCCAGCAGTTTGGGGACAGGGGGCCTTGAAGCTTTCTTT. It is translated as CASSLGTGGLEAFF.

The chain is built from TRBV18 and TRBJ2-7; D uncertain. The germline gives CDR1 KGHSH, CDR2 LQKENI. The CDR3 covers 15 residues. Trimming pared 2 bases from V and 1 base from J, leaving 12 bases between. Here the CDR3 DNA reads TGTGCCAGCTCACCAGAGGCAGGATCATCCTACGAGCAGTACTTC. It codes for CASSPEAGSSYEQYF.

The table lists this clonotype with many counts. V and J are TRBV9 and TRBJ2-5; D ambiguous. Trimming shortened V by 1 base and J by 2 bases, and 15 bases separated the two germline ends. CDR1 SGDLS and CDR2 YYNGEE come from the germline V gene. The CDR3 is 16 amino acids. CDR3 DNA sequence: TGTGCCAGCAGCGTAAGCCCTCAGGAGATTCAAGAGACCCAGTACTTC. Amino acid sequence: CASSVSPQEIQETQYF.

This clonotype was counted many times. V gene TRBV6-6 combines with J gene TRBJ1-2; the D gene is possibly TRBD1 (6 bases). Germline-derived CDR1 and CDR2 are MNHNY and SVGAGI (reference sequence). The CDR3 length is 16 residues. V was cut by 0 bases and J by 4 bases, with 15 bases left in between. CDR3 sequence (DNA): TGTGCCAGCAGTTACTCGAACAGGGACGTGCGCTATGGCTACACCTTC. This encodes CASSYSNRDVRYGYTF.

This clonotype was picked up a small number of times. This chain joins TRBV28 and TRBJ2-7, with D uncertain. CDR3 length: 11 residues. V was trimmed by 8 bases and J by 5 bases, leaving 10 bases between them. Per germline, CDR1 MDHEN and CDR2 SYDVKM. The CDR3 DNA reads as TGTGCCAGCGGATTAACAGACGAGCAGTACTTC. Its translation: CASGLTDEQYF.

The chain recombines TRBV7-2 with TRBJ2-3, with 8 bases matching TRBD1. The J segment lost 2 bases and the V segment lost 3 bases, leaving 7 bases of the junction unmatched. Germline lookup yields CDR1 SGHTA and CDR2 FQGNSA. This CDR3 region has 16 residues. The CDR3 region is CASSLDPGQATDTQYF. The DNA for the CDR3 is TGTGCCAGCAGCTTGGATCCGGGACAGGCCACAGATACGCAGTATTTT.

Details on this clonotype: Possible read error: a much larger clone is one base away. The V call is TRBV29-1, the J call TRBJ2-7; TRBD1 matches 7 bases. This CDR3 has 11 amino acids. CDR1 SQVTM and CDR2 ANQGSEA come from the germline V gene. DNA for the CDR3: TGCGGCGTGTCCCGGGACAGTTTCGAGTACTTC. It translates to CGVSRDSFEYF.

In the case of this clonotype: A clone one base away is much larger, so this may be a read error. The chain couples TRBV19 to TRBJ2-2; 7 bases are a match to TRBD1. The CDR3 has 15 residues. CDR1 is LNHDA, CDR2 SQIVND, per germline (reference sequence). In DNA form, the CDR3 reads TGTGCTACACGCTCGGGACAGTCAACTCCCGGGGAGCTGTTTTTT. Translated: CATRSGQSTPGELFF.

This chain uses TRBV19 with TRBJ2-1; 11 bases line up with TRBD2. J lost 4 bases, V lost 7 bases, and 9 bases had no gene match. This CDR3 comprises 16 residues. Per the germline V gene, CDR1 is LNHDA and CDR2 is SQIVND (reference sequence). CDR3 sequence: CASISTSGRSYNEQFF. The DNA for the CDR3 is TGTGCCAGTATCTCTACTAGCGGGAGATCTTACAATGAGCAGTTCTTC.

This clonotype was observed many times. This chain uses TRBV20-1 with TRBJ1-6, with a weak D call TRBD1 (6 bases). V lost 6 bases, J lost 0 bases, and 12 bases lay in between. Germline V lookup: CDR1 DFQATT, CDR2 SNEGSKA (reference sequence). The CDR3 has 15 residues. CDR3 nucleotide sequence: TGCAGTGCGAACGACAGGAGCTCCTATAATTCACCCCTCCACTTT. Translation gives CSANDRSSYNSPLHF.

This clonotype was counted a few times. This chain links TRBV7-6 with TRBJ1-5, with D tentatively TRBD1 (6 bases). Trimming took off 1 base at V and 2 bases at J, with 9 bases between the two ends. Germline-derived CDR1 and CDR2 are SGHVS and FNYEAQ. This CDR3 has 15 amino acids. The CDR3 sequence: CASSLGAGGNQPQHF. The CDR3 region has the DNA TGTGCCAGCAGCTTAGGGGCAGGGGGCAATCAGCCCCAGCATTTT.

There are many counts of this clonotype. J is TRBJ2-3 and V is TRBV11-2; 10 bases are shared with TRBD2. Germline V CDR1 and CDR2: SGHAT, FQNNGV. The CDR3 contains 16 residues. With 5 bases clipped from V and 2 bases from J, the junction kept 7 bases outside the gene matches. The CDR3 DNA follows: TGTGCCAGCAGCCGGGGACTAGCGCGGATCACAGATACGCAGTATTTT. It codes for CASSRGLARITDTQYF. The complete variable domain, with remaining parts taken from reference TRBV11-2 and TRBJ2-3, reads EAGVAQSPRYKIIEKRQSVAFWCNPISGHATLYWYQQILGQGPKLLIQFQNNGVVDDSQLPKDRFSAERLKGVDSTLKIQPAKLEDSAVYLCASSRGLARITDTQYFGPGTRLTVL.

This clonotype was detected many times. The rearrangement joins TRBV7-2 to TRBJ2-2; D is unresolved. V shed 1 base and J shed 4 bases, with 10 bases lying between them. CDR3 length: 15 residues. Germline V gene sequence: CDR1 SGHTA, CDR2 FQGNSA. The CDR3 DNA follows: TGTGCCAGCAGCTTAGGGCGGAACCCCACCGGGGAGCTGTTTTTT. It is translated as CASSLGRNPTGELFF.

This clonotype came up many times. CDR3 loop: CSVHQGATQYF. The CDR3, as DNA: TGCAGTGTTCATCAGGGAGCTACGCAGTATTTT. The rearrangement links TRBV20-1 to TRBJ2-3, with D perhaps being TRBD1 or TRBD2 (5 bases each). Germline V gene data show CDR1 as DFQATT and CDR2 as SNEGSKA (reference sequence). The CDR3 extends over 11 amino acids. V dropped 7 bases and J dropped 8 bases, with 13 bases sitting between them.

This clonotype came up a few times. The chain joins TRBV4-2 to TRBJ1-2, with 8 bases identical to TRBD1. The junction had 5 bases not matched to a gene; V was cut back by 2 bases and J by 6 bases. CDR1 LGHNA and CDR2 YNFKEQ come from the germline V gene. This CDR3 has 14 residues. Here the CDR3 reads CASSQPGQVNGYTF. The CDR3 DNA reads as TGTGCCAGCAGCCAACCGGGACAGGTAAATGGCTACACCTTC.

This clonotype appeared many times. This chain uses TRBV19 with TRBJ1-1; no firm D call. This CDR3 has 12 amino acids. Trimming shortened V by 6 bases and J by 4 bases, and 9 bases separated the two germline ends. Germline V gene lookup returns CDR1 LNHDA and CDR2 SQIVND (reference sequence). The CDR3 protein is CASSLESTEAFF. The CDR3 bases are TGTGCCAGTAGCCTCGAATCCACTGAAGCTTTCTTT.

This clonotype was picked up many times. CDR3 region: CSASSRIGQYF. The DNA of the CDR3 is TGCAGTGCTAGTAGTCGGATTGGCCAGTACTTC. The rearrangement links TRBV20-1 to TRBJ2-5; D not certain. V gave up 3 bases and J gave up 10 bases, with 12 bases separating them. The CDR3 sequence is 11 residues long. Per the germline V gene, CDR1 is DFQATT and CDR2 is SNEGSKA (reference sequence).

This clonotype was seen ten or more times. The chain combines TRBV12-3 or TRBV12-4 with TRBJ2-5; 8 nucleotides align to TRBD1. The CDR3 contains 16 residues. Germline trimming cut 6 bases from V and 2 bases from J; bases unmatched to any gene: 11. This CDR3 is CASRPPPGQEQETQYF. DNA of the CDR3: TGTGCCAGCAGACCCCCCCCGGGACAGGAGCAAGAGACCCAGTACTTC.

This clonotype was detected many times. The chain uses TRBV20-1 and TRBJ2-1; D possibly corresponds to TRBD2 (5 bases). Germline CDR1 and CDR2: DFQATT and SNEGSKA (reference sequence). V lost 8 bases to trimming and J lost 0 bases, with 14 bases between them. CDR3 length equals 14 residues. CDR3 loop: CSLTRGNSYNEQFF. In DNA form, the CDR3 reads TGCAGTCTAACGCGAGGGAACTCCTACAATGAGCAGTTCTTC.

The chain has TRBV7-9 and TRBJ2-7; tentative D call: TRBD2 (6 bases). V lost 8 bases and J 2 bases, leaving 13 bases between the germline ends. This CDR3 spans 13 amino acids. In germline, CDR1 is SEHNR, CDR2 FQNEAQ (reference sequence). The CDR3 DNA reads TGTGCCAGCGGGGTCGGGGGTCCCTACGAGCAGTACTTC. This translates into CASGVGGPYEQYF. Full variable domain (rest looked up from reference TRBV7-9 and TRBJ2-7): DTGVSQNPRHKITKRGQNVTFRCDPISEHNRLYWYRQTLGQGPEFLTYFQNEAQLEKSRLLSDRFSAERPKGSFSTLEIQRTEQGDSAMYLCASGVGGPYEQYFGPGTRLTVT.

This clonotype showed up many times. The chain is built from TRBV4-2 and TRBJ2-1, with D possibly being TRBD1 (6 bases). V was shortened by 0 bases and J by 3 bases, with 21 bases between the two germline ends. Germline assignment: CDR1 LGHNA and CDR2 YNFKEQ. CDR3 length equals 19 residues. The CDR3 spells CASSQEGRYREGYYNEQFF. CDR3 nucleotide sequence: TGTGCCAGCAGCCAAGAAGGTCGGTACAGGGAAGGGTACTACAATGAGCAGTTCTTC.

This clonotype has a count of ten or more. The chain combines TRBV6-4 with TRBJ2-1, with 9 bases lining up with TRBD2. Unmatched junction bases numbered 6, after V lost 6 bases and J lost 6 bases. The CDR3 runs 14 residues. Germline V gene lookup returns CDR1 MRHNA and CDR2 SNTAGT. CDR3 amino acids: CASSAGTSSNEQFF. CDR3 nucleotide sequence: TGTGCCAGCAGCGCCGGGACTAGCAGCAATGAGCAGTTCTTC.